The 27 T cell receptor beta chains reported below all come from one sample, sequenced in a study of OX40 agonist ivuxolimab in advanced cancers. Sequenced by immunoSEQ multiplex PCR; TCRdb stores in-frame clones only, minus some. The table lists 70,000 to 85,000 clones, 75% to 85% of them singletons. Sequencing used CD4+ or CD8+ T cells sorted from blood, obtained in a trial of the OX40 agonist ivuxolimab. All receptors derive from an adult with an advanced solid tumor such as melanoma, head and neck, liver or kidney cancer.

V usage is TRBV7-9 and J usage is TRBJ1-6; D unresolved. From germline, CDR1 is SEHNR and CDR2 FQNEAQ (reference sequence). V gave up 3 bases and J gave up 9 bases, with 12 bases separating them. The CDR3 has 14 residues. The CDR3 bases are TGTGCCAGCAGCTTTGGGGAGGCCCGTTCACCCCTCCACTTT. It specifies CASSFGEARSPLHF. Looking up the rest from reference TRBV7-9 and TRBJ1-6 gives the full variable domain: DTGVSQNPRHKITKRGQNVTFRCDPISEHNRLYWYRQTLGQGPEFLTYFQNEAQLEKSRLLSDRFSAERPKGSFSTLEIQRTEQGDSAMYLCASSFGEARSPLHFGNGTRLTVT.

The CDR3 DNA is TGTGCCAGCAGCTTACGTGTGTCGACAGCTCGAGGTGACTACACCTTC. Translating it yields CASSLRVSTARGDYTF. The chain carries TRBV7-8 and TRBJ1-2; a weak D match, TRBD1 (5 bases). CDR1 SGHVS and CDR2 FQNEAQ come from the germline V gene. V was cut by 2 bases and J by 10 bases, with 23 bases left in between. The CDR3 sequence is 16 residues long.

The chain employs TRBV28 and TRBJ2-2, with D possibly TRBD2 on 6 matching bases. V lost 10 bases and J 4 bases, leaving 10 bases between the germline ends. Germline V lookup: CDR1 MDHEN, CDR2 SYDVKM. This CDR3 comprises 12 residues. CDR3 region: CAIRGSTGELFF. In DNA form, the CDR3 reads TGTGCCATTCGGGGGTCCACCGGGGAGCTGTTTTTT.

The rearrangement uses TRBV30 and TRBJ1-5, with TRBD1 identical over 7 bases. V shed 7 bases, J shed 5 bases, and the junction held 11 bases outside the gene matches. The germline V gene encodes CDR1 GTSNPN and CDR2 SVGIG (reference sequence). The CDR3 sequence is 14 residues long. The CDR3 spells CALGRRQGDQPQHF. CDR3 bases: TGTGCCTTGGGGAGAAGACAGGGCGATCAGCCCCAGCATTTT.

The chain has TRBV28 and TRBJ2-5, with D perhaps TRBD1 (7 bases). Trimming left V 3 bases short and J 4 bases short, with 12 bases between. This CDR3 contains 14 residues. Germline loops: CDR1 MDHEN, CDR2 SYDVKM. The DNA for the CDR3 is TGTGCCAGCAGTTTCAGGGGGGCGGGAGAGACCCAGTACTTC. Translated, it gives CASSFRGAGETQYF.

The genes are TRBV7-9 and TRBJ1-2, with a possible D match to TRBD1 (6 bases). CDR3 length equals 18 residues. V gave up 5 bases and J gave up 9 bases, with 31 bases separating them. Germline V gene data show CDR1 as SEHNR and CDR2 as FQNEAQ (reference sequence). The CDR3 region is CASSRWDGTTIMGSSYTF. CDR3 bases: TGTGCCAGCAGCCGATGGGACGGGACAACCATCATGGGATCAAGCTACACCTTC.

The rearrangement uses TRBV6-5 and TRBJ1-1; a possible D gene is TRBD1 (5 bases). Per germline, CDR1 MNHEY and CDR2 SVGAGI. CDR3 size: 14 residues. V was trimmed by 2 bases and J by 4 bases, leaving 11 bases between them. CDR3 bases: TGTGCCAGCAGTTACCCGGGGGTGGGCACTGAAGCTTTCTTT. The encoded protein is CASSYPGVGTEAFF.

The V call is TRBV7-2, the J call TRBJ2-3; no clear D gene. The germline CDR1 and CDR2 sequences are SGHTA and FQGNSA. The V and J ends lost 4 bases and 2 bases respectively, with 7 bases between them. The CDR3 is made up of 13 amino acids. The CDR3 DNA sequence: TGTGCCAGCAGCTACCAGTACACAGATACGCAGTATTTT. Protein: CASSYQYTDTQYF. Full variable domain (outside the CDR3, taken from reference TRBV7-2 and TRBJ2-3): GAGVSQSPSNKVTEKGKDVELRCDPISGHTALYWYRQSLGQGLEFLIYFQGNSAPDKSGLPSDRFSAERTGGSVSTLTIQRTQQEDSAVYLCASSYQYTDTQYFGPGTRLTVL.

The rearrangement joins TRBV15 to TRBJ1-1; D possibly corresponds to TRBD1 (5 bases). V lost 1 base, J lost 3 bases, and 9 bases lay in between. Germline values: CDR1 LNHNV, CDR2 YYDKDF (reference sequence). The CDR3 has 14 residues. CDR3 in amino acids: CATSRAGGYTEAFF. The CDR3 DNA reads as TGTGCCACCAGCAGAGCTGGGGGTTACACTGAAGCTTTCTTT.

As DNA, the CDR3 is TGTGCCAGCAGTTACCACACAGGGGGGCCCTACGAGCAGTACTTC. It translates to CASSYHTGGPYEQYF. The rearrangement uses TRBV6-5 and TRBJ2-7, with TRBD1 identical over 8 bases. Germline-derived CDR1 and CDR2 are MNHEY and SVGAGI. Trimming cost V 2 bases and J 2 bases; bases outside gene matches: 5. The CDR3 contains 15 residues.

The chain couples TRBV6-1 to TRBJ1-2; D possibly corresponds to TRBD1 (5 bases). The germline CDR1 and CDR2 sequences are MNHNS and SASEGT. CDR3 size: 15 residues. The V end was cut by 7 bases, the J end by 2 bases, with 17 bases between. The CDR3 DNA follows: TGTGCCAGCACCCAAGGGGTCCAGGGCAACTATGGCTACACCTTC. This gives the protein CASTQGVQGNYGYTF.

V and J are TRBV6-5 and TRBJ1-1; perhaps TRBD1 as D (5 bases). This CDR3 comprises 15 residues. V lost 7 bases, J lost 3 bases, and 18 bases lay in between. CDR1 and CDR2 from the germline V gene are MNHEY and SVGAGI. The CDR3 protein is CASTRTTAGDTEAFF. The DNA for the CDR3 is TGTGCCAGCACTCGAACGACAGCTGGGGACACTGAAGCTTTCTTT.

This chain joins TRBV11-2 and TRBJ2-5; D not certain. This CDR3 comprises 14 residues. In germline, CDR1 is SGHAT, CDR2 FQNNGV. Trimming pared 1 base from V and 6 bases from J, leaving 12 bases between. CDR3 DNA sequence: TGTGCCAGCAGCTTAGGCCCATCTCTGCAGACCCAGTACTTC. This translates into CASSLGPSLQTQYF.

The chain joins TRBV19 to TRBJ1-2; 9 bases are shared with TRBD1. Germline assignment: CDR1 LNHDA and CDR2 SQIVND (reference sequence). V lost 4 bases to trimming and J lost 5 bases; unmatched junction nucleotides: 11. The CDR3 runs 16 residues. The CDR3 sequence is CASSRGTGRSFYGYTF. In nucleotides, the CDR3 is TGTGCCAGTAGTAGGGGGACAGGGAGGTCCTTTTATGGCTACACCTTC.

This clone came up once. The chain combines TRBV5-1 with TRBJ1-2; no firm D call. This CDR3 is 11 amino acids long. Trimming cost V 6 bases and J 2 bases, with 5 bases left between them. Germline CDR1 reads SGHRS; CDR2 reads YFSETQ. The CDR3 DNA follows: TGCGCCAGCACCGACAACTATGGCTACACCTTC. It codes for CASTDNYGYTF.

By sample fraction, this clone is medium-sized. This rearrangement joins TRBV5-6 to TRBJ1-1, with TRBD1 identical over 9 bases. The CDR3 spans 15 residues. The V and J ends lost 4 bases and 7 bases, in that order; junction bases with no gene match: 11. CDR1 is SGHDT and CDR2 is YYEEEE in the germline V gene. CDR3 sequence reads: CASSPDFGQGHEAFF. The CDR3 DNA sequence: TGTGCCAGCAGCCCTGACTTTGGACAGGGGCATGAAGCTTTCTTT. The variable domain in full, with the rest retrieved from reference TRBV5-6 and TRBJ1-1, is DAGVTQSPTHLIKTRGQQVTLRCSPKSGHDTVSWYQQALGQGPQFIFQYYEEEERQRGNFPDRFSGHQFPNYSSELNVNALLLGDSALYLCASSPDFGQGHEAFFGQGTRLTVV.

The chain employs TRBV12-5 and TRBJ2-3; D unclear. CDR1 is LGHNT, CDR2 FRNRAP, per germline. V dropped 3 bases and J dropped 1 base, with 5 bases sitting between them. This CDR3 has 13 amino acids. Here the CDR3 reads CASGFTGTDTQYF. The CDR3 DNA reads TGTGCTAGTGGTTTTACGGGCACAGATACGCAGTATTTT.

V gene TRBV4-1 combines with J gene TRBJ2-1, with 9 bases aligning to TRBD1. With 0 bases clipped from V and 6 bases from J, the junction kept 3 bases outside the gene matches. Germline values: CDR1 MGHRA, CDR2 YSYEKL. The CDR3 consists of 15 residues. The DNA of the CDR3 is TGCGCCAGCAGCCAAGACGACAGGGGGTTCAATGAGCAGTTCTTC. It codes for CASSQDDRGFNEQFF.

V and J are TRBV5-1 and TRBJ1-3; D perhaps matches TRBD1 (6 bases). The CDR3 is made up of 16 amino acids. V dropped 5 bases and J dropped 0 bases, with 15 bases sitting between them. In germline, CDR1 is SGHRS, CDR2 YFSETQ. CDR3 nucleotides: TGCGCCAGCAGTAGGGAGGGGGTGAACTCTGGAAACACCATATATTTT. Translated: CASSREGVNSGNTIYF.

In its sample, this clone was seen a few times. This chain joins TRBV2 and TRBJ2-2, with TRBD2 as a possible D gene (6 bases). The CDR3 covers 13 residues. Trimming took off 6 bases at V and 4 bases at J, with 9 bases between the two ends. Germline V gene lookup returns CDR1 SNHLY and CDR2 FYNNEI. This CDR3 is CASSVRGTGELFF. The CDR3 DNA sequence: TGTGCCAGCAGCGTGCGGGGCACCGGGGAGCTGTTTTTT.

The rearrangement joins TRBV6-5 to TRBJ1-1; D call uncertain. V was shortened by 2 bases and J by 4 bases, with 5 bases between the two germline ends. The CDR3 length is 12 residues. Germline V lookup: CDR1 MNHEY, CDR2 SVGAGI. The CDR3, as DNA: TGTGCCAGCAGTTACACCAGCACTGAAGCTTTCTTT. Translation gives CASSYTSTEAFF.

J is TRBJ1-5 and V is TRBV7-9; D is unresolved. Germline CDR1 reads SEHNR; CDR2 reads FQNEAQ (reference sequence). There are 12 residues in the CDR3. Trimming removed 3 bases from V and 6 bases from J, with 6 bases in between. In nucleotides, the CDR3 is TGTGCCAGCAGCTTTTCGGGTCAGCCCCAGCATTTT. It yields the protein CASSFSGQPQHF. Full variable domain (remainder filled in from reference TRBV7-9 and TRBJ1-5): DTGVSQNPRHKITKRGQNVTFRCDPISEHNRLYWYRQTLGQGPEFLTYFQNEAQLEKSRLLSDRFSAERPKGSFSTLEIQRTEQGDSAMYLCASSFSGQPQHFGDGTRLSIL.

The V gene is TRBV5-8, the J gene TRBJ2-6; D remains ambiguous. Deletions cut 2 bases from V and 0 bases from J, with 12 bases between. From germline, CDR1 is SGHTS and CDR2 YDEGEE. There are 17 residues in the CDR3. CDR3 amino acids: CASSFNPASSGANVLTF. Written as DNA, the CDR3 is TGTGCCAGCAGCTTCAATCCAGCCTCCTCTGGGGCCAACGTCCTGACTTTC.

The chain's CDR3 is CASSKVSVDRSRGAFF. Here the CDR3 DNA reads TGTGCCAGCAGCAAAGTCTCAGTGGACAGGTCCAGAGGTGCTTTCTTT. The chain is built from TRBV21-1 and TRBJ1-1; the D segment call TRBD1 is taken from the table without a DNA check. TRBV21-1 is a listed pseudogene. CDR3 size: 16 residues.

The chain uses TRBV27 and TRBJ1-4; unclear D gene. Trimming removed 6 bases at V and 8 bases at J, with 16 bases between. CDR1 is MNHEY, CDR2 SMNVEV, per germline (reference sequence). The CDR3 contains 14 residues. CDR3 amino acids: CASRPTSGGEKLFF. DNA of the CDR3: TGTGCCAGCAGGCCCACATCAGGAGGCGAAAAACTGTTTTTT.

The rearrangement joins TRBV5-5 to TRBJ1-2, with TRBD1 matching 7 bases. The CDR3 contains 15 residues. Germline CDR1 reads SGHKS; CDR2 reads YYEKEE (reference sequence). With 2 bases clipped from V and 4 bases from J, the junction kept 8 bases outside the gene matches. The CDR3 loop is CASSLNRGAGYGYTF. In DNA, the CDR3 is TGTGCCAGCAGCTTAAACAGGGGCGCGGGCTATGGCTACACCTTC.

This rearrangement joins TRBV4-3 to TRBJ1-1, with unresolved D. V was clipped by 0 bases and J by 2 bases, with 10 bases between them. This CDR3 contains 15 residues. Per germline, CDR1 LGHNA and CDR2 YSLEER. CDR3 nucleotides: TGCGCCAGCAGCCAAGATCGACGGGGTAACACTGAAGCTTTCTTT. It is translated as CASSQDRRGNTEAFF.